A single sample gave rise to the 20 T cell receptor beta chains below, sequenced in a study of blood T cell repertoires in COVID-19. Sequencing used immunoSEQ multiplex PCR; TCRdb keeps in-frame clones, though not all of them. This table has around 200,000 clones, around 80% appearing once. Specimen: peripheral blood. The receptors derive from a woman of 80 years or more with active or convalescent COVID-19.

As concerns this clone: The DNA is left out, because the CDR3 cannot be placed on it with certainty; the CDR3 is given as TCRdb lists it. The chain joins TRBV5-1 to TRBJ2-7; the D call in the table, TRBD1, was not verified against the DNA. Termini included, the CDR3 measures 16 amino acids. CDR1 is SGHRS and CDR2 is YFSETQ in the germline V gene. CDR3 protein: CASSFGPGHEQYEQYF.

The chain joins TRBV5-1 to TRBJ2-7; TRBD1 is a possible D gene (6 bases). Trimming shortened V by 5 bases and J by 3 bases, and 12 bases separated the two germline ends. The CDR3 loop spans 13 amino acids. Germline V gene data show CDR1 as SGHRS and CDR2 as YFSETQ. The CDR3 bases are TGCGCCAGCAGGACAGGCCCATTCTACGAGCAGTACTTC. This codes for CASRTGPFYEQYF.

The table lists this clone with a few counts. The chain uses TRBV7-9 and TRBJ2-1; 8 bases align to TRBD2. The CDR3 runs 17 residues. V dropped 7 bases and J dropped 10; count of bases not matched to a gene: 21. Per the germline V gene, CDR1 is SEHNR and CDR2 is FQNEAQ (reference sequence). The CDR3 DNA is TGTGCCAGCATCCCTACAGGGACTAGGGGGATAATGAGGGAGCAGTTCTTC. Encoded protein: CASIPTGTRGIMREQFF.

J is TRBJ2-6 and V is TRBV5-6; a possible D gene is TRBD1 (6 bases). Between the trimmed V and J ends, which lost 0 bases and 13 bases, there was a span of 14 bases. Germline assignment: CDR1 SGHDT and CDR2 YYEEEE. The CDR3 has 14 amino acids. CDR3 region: CASSLDRWGLVLTF. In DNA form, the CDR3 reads TGTGCCAGCAGCTTGGACAGGTGGGGGCTAGTCCTGACTTTC.

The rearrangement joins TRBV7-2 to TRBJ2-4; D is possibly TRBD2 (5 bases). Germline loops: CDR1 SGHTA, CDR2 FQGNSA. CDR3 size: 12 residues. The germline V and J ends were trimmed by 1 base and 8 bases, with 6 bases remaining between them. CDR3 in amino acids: CASSLVGDIQYF. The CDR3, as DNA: TGTGCCAGCAGCTTAGTCGGGGACATTCAGTACTTC. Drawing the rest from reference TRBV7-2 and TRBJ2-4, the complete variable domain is GAGVSQSPSNKVTEKGKDVELRCDPISGHTALYWYRQSLGQGLEFLIYFQGNSAPDKSGLPSDRFSAERTGGSVSTLTIQRTQQEDSAVYLCASSLVGDIQYFGAGTRLSVL.

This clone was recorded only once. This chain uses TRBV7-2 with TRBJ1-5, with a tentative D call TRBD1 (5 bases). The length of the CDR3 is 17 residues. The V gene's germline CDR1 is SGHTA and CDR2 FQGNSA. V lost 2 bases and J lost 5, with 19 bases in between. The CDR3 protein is CASSLKNRDFEDQPQHF. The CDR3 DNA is TGTGCCAGCAGCTTAAAAAACCGGGACTTCGAGGATCAGCCCCAGCATTTT.

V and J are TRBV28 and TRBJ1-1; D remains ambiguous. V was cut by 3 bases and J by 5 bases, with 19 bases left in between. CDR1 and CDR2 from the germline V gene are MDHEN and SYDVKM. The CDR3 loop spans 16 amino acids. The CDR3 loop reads CASSFPERLRRTEAFF. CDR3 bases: TGTGCCAGCAGTTTCCCTGAAAGGTTAAGGAGGACTGAAGCTTTCTTT. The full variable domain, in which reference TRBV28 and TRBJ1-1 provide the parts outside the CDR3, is DVKVTQSSRYLVKRTGEKVFLECVQDMDHENMFWYRQDPGLGLRLIYFSYDVKMKEKGDIPEGYSVSREKKERFSLILESASTNQTSMYLCASSFPERLRRTEAFFGQGTRLTVV.

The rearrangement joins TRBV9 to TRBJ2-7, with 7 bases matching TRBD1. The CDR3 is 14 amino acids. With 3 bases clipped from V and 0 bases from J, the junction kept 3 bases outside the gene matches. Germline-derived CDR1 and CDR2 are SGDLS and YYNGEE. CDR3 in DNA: TGTGCCAGCAGCGCCGGGACAGTCTCCTACGAGCAGTACTTC. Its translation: CASSAGTVSYEQYF. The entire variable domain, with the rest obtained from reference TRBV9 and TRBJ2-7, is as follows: DSGVTQTPKHLITATGQRVTLRCSPRSGDLSVYWYQQSLDQGLQFLIQYYNGEERAKGNILERFSAQQFPDLHSELNLSSLELGDSALYFCASSAGTVSYEQYFGPGTRLTVT.

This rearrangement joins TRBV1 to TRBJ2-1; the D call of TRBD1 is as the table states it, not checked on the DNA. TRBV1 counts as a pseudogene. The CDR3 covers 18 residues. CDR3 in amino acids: CTSSQPRRGKSSYNEQFF. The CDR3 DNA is TGCACCAGCAGCCAACCCCGAAGGGGGAAGAGCTCCTACAATGAGCAGTTCTTC.

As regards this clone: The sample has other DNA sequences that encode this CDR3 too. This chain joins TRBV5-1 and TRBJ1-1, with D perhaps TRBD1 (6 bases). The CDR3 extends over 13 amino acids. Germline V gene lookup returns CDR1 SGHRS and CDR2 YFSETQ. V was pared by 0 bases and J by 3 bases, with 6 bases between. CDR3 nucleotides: TGCGCCAGCAGCTTGGACAGGGACACTGAAGCTTTCTTT. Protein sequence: CASSLDRDTEAFF.

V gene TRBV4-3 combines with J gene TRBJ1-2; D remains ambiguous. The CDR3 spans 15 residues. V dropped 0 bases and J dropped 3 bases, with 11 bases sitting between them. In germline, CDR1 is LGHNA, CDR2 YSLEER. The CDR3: CASSQDVLAYYGYTF. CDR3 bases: TGCGCCAGCAGCCAAGATGTCTTAGCTTACTATGGCTACACCTTC.

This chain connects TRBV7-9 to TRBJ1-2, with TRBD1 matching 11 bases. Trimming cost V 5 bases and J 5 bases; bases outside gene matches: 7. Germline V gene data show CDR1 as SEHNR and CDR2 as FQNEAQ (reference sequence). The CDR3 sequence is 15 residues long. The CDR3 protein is CASSPSGTGGYGYTF. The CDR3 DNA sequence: TGTGCCAGCAGCCCCTCAGGGACAGGGGGTTATGGCTACACCTTC.

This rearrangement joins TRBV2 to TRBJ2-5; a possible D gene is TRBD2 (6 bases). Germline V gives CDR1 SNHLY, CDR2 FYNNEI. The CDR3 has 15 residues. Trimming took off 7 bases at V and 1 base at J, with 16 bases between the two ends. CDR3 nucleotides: TGTGCCAGCATTCGGGCTGCGGGGACCCAAGAGACCCAGTACTTC. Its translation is CASIRAAGTQETQYF.

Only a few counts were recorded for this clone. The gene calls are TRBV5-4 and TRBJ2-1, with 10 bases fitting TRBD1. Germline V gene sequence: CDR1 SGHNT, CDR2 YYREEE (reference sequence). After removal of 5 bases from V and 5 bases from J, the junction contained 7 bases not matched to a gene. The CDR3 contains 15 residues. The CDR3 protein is CASSPGQGPNNEQFF. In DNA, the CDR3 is TGTGCCAGCAGTCCGGGACAGGGGCCAAACAATGAGCAGTTCTTC.

CDR3 sequence (DNA): TGTGCCATCAGTGGAGCTAGCGGGGGGTTTCGGCCAGATACGCAGTATTTT. Translated: CAISGASGGFRPDTQYF. The J gene is TRBJ2-3, the V gene TRBV10-3; the match to TRBD2 covers 11 bases. J gave up 4 bases and V 4 bases, and 10 bases lay outside the gene matches. Germline loops: CDR1 ENHRY, CDR2 SYGVKD. This CDR3 contains 17 residues.

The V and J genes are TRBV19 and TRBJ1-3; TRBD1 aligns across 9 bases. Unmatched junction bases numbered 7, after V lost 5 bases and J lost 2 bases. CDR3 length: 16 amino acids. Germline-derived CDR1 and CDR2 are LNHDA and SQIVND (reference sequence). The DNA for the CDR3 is TGTGCCAGTAGTCCGCCGGGACAGGGCGCTGGAAACACCATATATTTT. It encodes CASSPPGQGAGNTIYF.

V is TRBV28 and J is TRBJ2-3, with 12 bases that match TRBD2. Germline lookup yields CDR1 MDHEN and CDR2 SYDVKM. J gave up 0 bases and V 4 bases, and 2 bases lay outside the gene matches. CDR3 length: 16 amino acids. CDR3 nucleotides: TGTGCCAGCAGTTCTAGCGGGGGGGGTAGCACAGATACGCAGTATTTT. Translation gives CASSSSGGGSTDTQYF.

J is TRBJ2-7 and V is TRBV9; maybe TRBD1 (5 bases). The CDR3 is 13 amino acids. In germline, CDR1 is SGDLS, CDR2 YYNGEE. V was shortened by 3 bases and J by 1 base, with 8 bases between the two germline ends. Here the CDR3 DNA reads TGTGCCAGCAGCGATGGGGCTTCCTACGAGCAGTACTTC. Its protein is CASSDGASYEQYF.

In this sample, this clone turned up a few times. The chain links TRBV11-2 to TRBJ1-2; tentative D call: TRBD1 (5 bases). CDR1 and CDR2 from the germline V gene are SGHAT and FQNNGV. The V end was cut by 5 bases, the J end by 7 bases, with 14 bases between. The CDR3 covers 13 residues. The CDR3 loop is CASSTEGMGGYTF. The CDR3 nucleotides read TGTGCCAGCAGCACGGAGGGGATGGGTGGCTACACCTTC.

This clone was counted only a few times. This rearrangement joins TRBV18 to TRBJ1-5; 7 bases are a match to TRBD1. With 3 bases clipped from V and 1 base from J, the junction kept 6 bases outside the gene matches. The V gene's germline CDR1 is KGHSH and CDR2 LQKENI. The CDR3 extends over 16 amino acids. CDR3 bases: TGTGCCAGCTCACCTACTCAGGGGGTCAGCAATCAGCCCCAGCATTTT. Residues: CASSPTQGVSNQPQHF. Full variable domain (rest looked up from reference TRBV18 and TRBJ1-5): NAGVMQNPRHLVRRRGQEARLRCSPMKGHSHVYWYRQLPEEGLKFMVYLQKENIIDESGMPKERFSAEFPKEGPSILRIQQVVRGDSAAYFCASSPTQGVSNQPQHFGDGTRLSIL.